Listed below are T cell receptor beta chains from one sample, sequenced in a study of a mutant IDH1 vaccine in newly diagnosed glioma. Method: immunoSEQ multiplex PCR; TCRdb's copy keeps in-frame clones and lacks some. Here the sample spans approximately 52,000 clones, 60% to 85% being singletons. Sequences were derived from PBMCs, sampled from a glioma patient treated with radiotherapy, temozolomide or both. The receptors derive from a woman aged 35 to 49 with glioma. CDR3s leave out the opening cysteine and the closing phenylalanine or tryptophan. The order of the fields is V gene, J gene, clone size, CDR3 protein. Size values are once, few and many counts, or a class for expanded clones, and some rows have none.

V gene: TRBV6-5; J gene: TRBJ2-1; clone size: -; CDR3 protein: ASSPGQGALNEQF
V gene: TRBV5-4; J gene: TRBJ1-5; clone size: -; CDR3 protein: ASSLGGPNQPQH
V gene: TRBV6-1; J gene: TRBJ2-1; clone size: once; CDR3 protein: PTGQSDNEQF
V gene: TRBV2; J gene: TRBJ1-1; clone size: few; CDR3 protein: ASSLQNTEAF
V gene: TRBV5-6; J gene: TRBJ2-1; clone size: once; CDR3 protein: ASSLGTSRYNEQF
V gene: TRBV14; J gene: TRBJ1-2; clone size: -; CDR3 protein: ASSLNEGVGYT
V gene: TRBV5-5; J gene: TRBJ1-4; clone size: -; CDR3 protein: ASSSTGVNEKLF
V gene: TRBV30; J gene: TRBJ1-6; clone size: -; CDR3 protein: AWDRSYNSPLH
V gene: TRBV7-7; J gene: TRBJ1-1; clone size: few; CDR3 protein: ASSALRLGSTEAF
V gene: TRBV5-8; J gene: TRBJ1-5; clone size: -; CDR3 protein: ASSFVIGASNQPQH
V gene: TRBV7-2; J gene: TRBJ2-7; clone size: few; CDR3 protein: ASSSRTSSYEQY
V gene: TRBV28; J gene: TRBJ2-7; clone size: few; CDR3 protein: ASSLTSGVSSYEQY
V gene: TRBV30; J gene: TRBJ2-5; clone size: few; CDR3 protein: AWSPAGEETQY
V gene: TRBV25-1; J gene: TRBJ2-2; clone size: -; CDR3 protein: ASSEYGELF